The 11 T cell receptor beta chains reported below all come from one sample, sequenced in a study of blood T cell repertoires in COVID-19. Some clones are missing from TCRdb's copy, which holds only in-frame ones; the method was immunoSEQ multiplex PCR. The sample holds approximately 36,000 clones, around nine tenths seen once. Material for sequencing was peripheral blood. Receptors were obtained from a human donor in a cohort sampled during active COVID-19.

The V and J genes are TRBV5-4 and TRBJ2-7; 7 nucleotides line up with TRBD2. CDR1 and CDR2 from the germline V gene are SGHNT and YYREEE (reference sequence). CDR3 length: 13 residues. Trimming removed 6 bases from V and 3 bases from J; junction bases left unmatched: 6. CDR3 sequence (DNA): TGTGCCAGCACCCGGGGAGGGGACTACGAGCAGTACTTC. This encodes CASTRGGDYEQYF.

This clone came up a few times. V gene TRBV18 combines with J gene TRBJ1-2; TRBD1 is a possible D gene (5 bases). The germline V gene encodes CDR1 KGHSH and CDR2 LQKENI. Trimming removed 3 bases from V and 5 bases from J, with 7 bases in between. This CDR3 has 12 residues. The CDR3 nucleotides read TGTGCCAGCTCACCCGACAGTTATGGCTACACCTTC. This gives the protein CASSPDSYGYTF.

V is TRBV29-1 and J is TRBJ1-1; 8 bases agree with TRBD1. The CDR3 contains 12 residues. V lost 7 bases to trimming and J lost 0 bases; unmatched junction nucleotides: 1. Germline CDR1 is SQVTM and CDR2 is ANQGSEA. The CDR3 sequence is CSGQGMNTEAFF. CDR3 bases: TGCAGCGGACAGGGGATGAACACTGAAGCTTTCTTT.

The chain joins TRBV4-1 to TRBJ1-2; TRBD1 might be the D (5 bases). Trimming took off 2 bases at V and 3 bases at J, with 13 bases between the two ends. Germline CDR1 reads MGHRA; CDR2 reads YSYEKL. The CDR3 runs to 15 residues. This CDR3 is CASSQSQGVDYGYTF. The CDR3 DNA reads as TGCGCCAGCAGCCAAAGCCAGGGCGTAGACTATGGCTACACCTTC.

The chain carries TRBV7-6 and TRBJ2-1; 11 bases are a match to TRBD2. CDR3 length: 19 amino acids. V shed 4 bases and J 7 bases; nucleotides not matched to a gene: 18. Per the germline V gene, CDR1 is SGHVS and CDR2 is FNYEAQ. The DNA for the CDR3 is TGTGCCAGCAGCTCGAGGCCTGCTAGCGGGGGGACACGTGGGAATGAGCAGTTCTTC. Encoded protein: CASSSRPASGGTRGNEQFF.

The CDR3 DNA reads TGTGCCACCAGCAAGGACAGCAGGACTGAAGCTTTCTTT. Translating gives CATSKDSRTEAFF. The chain carries TRBV15 and TRBJ1-1; a weak D match, TRBD1 (6 bases). Trimming left V 4 bases short and J 5 bases short, with 11 bases between. The CDR3 is 13 residues long. Germline values: CDR1 LNHNV, CDR2 YYDKDF (reference sequence). The whole variable domain, remainder taken from reference TRBV15 and TRBJ1-1, is DAMVIQNPRYQVTQFGKPVTLSCSQTLNHNVMYWYQQKSSQAPKLLFHYYDKDFNNEADTPDNFQSRRPNTSFCFLDIRSPGLGDTAMYLCATSKDSRTEAFFGQGTRLTVV.

The chain recombines TRBV24-1 with TRBJ2-1; TRBD2 matches 7 bases. The V gene's germline CDR1 is KGHDR and CDR2 SFDVKD. The V segment lost 3 bases and the J segment 13 bases; nucleotides outside the gene matches: 8. The CDR3 loop spans 13 amino acids. Here the CDR3 reads CATSDSLAAHQFF. CDR3 nucleotides: TGTGCCACCAGTGATAGCCTAGCGGCCCATCAGTTCTTC.

The J gene is TRBJ2-7, the V gene TRBV4-1; D unresolved. CDR3 length: 16 residues. Deletions cut 6 bases from V and 5 bases from J, with 23 bases between. The germline V gene has CDR1 MGHRA and CDR2 YSYEKL. CDR3 DNA: TGCGCCAGCAGGCGCCCACAGTCCCGATTTATACACGAGCAGTACTTC. This translates into CASRRPQSRFIHEQYF.

V and J are TRBV18 and TRBJ1-2; 7 bases match TRBD1. With V trimmed by 1 base and J by 5 bases, 7 bases remained unmatched. This CDR3 spans 15 amino acids. CDR1 and CDR2 (germline): KGHSH, LQKENI. The DNA of the CDR3 is TGTGCCAGCTCACCACAAACGGACAGGCTATATGGCTACACCTTC. Its translation is CASSPQTDRLYGYTF.

The rearrangement links TRBV30 to TRBJ1-1; 7 bases fit TRBD1. From germline, CDR1 is GTSNPN and CDR2 SVGIG (reference sequence). The trim removed 4 bases at V and 3 bases at J, leaving 5 bases unmatched. The CDR3 covers 13 residues. For the CDR3, the DNA is TGTGCCTGGAATAGGGGGCTCGACACTGAAGCTTTCTTT. Protein: CAWNRGLDTEAFF.

This sequence joins TRBV19 and TRBJ1-2; 11 nucleotides agree with TRBD1. CDR3 length equals 15 residues. Germline CDR1 is LNHDA and CDR2 is SQIVND (reference sequence). V was pared by 4 bases and J by 4 bases, with 5 bases of the junction left unmatched. CDR3 nucleotide sequence: TGTGCCAGTAGTACCCGGACAGGGGGCGCCTATGGCTACACCTTC. Residues: CASSTRTGGAYGYTF.